The 10 T cell receptor beta chains below come from one sample, sequenced in a study of T cells in tumors after PD-1 blockade. The protocol was immunoSEQ multiplex PCR, while the TCRdb copy is restricted to in-frame clones and leaves out a portion. The sample carries roughly 48,000 clones, approximately 81% recorded once. Source: PBMCs, taken before anti-PD-1 treatment. The receptors were gathered from a human donor with basal cell carcinoma.

The chain recombines TRBV10-3 with TRBJ2-7; D not certain. Germline values: CDR1 ENHRY, CDR2 SYGVKD. Trimming took 1 base from V and 6 from J, leaving 10 bases between them. The CDR3 extends over 13 amino acids. In DNA form, the CDR3 reads TGTGCCATCAGTGAGTTGGCAGCCGGCGAGCAGTACTTC. Its protein product is CAISELAAGEQYF.

This CDR3 reads CASSSPIAGQPQHF. In DNA, the CDR3 is TGCGCCAGCAGCTCTCCGATCGCAGGTCAGCCCCAGCATTTT. The chain couples TRBV4-1 to TRBJ1-5; the D is unclear. Trimming cost V 5 bases and J 6 bases, with 14 bases left between them. CDR1 and CDR2 from the germline V gene are MGHRA and YSYEKL. CDR3 length equals 14 residues.

The chain combines TRBV5-5 with TRBJ2-6; D is unresolved. The V end was cut by 1 base, the J end by 0 bases, with 5 bases between. Germline V lookup: CDR1 SGHKS, CDR2 YYEKEE (reference sequence). This CDR3 contains 15 residues. The CDR3, as DNA: TGTGCCAGCAGCTTGATCTCCTCTGGGGCCAACGTCCTGACTTTC. As protein: CASSLISSGANVLTF.

The chain combines TRBV18 with TRBJ1-4, with D unclear. The CDR3 runs to 13 residues. Germline values: CDR1 KGHSH, CDR2 LQKENI. Trimming took off 2 bases at V and 8 bases at J, with 9 bases between the two ends. Written as DNA, the CDR3 is TGTGCCAGCTCACCAGGGGTCAACGAAAAACTGTTTTTT. This translates into CASSPGVNEKLFF.

This rearrangement joins TRBV30 to TRBJ1-3; TRBD1 agrees at 8 bases. The germline V gene has CDR1 GTSNPN and CDR2 SVGIG (reference sequence). CDR3 length equals 15 residues. The J segment lost 2 bases and the V segment lost 2 bases, leaving 5 bases of the junction unmatched. As DNA, the CDR3 is TGTGCCTGGAGTCTAGAGACAGGGGCTGGAAACACCATATATTTT. Encoded protein: CAWSLETGAGNTIYF.

The chain recombines TRBV5-1 with TRBJ2-5; 8 bases are shared with TRBD2. The germline gives CDR1 SGHRS, CDR2 YFSETQ. The CDR3 covers 15 residues. V was pared by 4 bases and J by 3 bases, with 8 bases of the junction left unmatched. CDR3 DNA sequence: TGCGCCAGCAGCCGCCAGCTCGGGGGGGAAGAGACCCAGTACTTC. Translating it yields CASSRQLGGEETQYF.

This chain connects TRBV6-5 to TRBJ1-6; 7 nucleotides line up with TRBD1. J gave up 7 bases and V 10 bases, and 10 bases lay outside the gene matches. CDR3 size: 14 residues. CDR1 MNHEY and CDR2 SVGAGI come from the germline V gene. The DNA of the CDR3 is TGTGCCACCTTTTACAGGGGAGGCAATTCACCCCTCCACTTT. Residues: CATFYRGGNSPLHF.

The J gene is TRBJ1-1, the V gene TRBV3-1 (or the pseudogene TRBV3-2); TRBD1 matches at 8 bases. The CDR3 length is 17 residues. Trimming took 4 bases from V and 0 from J; bases not matched to a gene: 10. Germline V lookup: CDR1 LGHDT, CDR2 YNNKEL (reference sequence). CDR3 nucleotides: TGTGCCAGCAGCCTAACCTCGACAGGGGACATGAACACTGAAGCTTTCTTT. The encoded protein is CASSLTSTGDMNTEAFF.

The chain has TRBV6-5 and TRBJ2-1; D is undetermined. Trimming shortened V by 6 bases and J by 6 bases, and 15 bases separated the two germline ends. This CDR3 region has 14 residues. Germline CDR1 reads MNHEY; CDR2 reads SVGAGI. CDR3 coding DNA: TGTGCCAGCAGGGATTGGGGTAACAGCAATGAGCAGTTCTTC. This encodes CASRDWGNSNEQFF.

The genes are TRBV5-8 and TRBJ1-5; 7 bases are a match to TRBD1. J gave up 6 bases and V 4 bases, and 7 bases lay outside the gene matches. The CDR3 has 14 residues. The germline V gene has CDR1 SGHTS and CDR2 YDEGEE. DNA of the CDR3: TGTGCCAGCAGCCGACCGGGACAGACTCAGCCCCAGCATTTT. It codes for CASSRPGQTQPQHF. The full variable domain, completed using reference TRBV5-8 and TRBJ1-5, is EAGVTQSPTHLIKTRGQQATLRCSPISGHTSVYWYQQALGLGLQFLLWYDEGEERNRGNFPPRFSGRQFPNYSSELNVNALELEDSALYLCASSRPGQTQPQHFGDGTRLSIL.